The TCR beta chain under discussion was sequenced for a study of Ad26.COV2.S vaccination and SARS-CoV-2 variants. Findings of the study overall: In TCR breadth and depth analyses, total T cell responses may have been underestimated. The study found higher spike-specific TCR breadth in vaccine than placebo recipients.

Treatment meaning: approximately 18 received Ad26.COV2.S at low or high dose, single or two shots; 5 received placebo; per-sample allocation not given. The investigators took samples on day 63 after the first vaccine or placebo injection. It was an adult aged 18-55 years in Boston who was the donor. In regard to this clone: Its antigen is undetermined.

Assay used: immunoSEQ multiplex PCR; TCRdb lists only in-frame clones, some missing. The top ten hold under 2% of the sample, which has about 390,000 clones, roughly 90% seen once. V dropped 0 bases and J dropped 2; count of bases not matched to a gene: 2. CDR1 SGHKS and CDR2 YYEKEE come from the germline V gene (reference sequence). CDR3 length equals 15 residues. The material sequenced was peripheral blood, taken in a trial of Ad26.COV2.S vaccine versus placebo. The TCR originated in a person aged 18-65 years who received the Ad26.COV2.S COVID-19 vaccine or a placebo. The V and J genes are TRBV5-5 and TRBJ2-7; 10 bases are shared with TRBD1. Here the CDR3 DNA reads TGTGCCAGCAGCTTGGCCGGGACAGGGGCCTACGAGCAGTACTTC. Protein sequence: CASSLAGTGAYEQYF.